The 12 T cell receptor beta chains below all came from one sample that was sequenced in a study of vaccination effects on CD4 cells after COVID-19 (dated by TCRdb to the early 2020s). After less than eleven days of culture, CD4+ T cells were isolated with the EasySep CD4+ T cell isolation kit. These receptors lack a known antigen. Library preparation was by the immunoSEQ multiplex PCR assay. Here the immuneACCESS table is served through TCRdb, limited to in-frame sequences with V and J called. Missing clones are a known gap in these copies; in checked studies unresolved V genes cover under half, and the rest lacks a known reason. Recorded for this sample are roughly 64,000 clones; under 85% of them occurred a single time. The ten biggest clones cover roughly 25% of the sample. The specimen comprised CD4+ T cells from PBMCs cultured without peptide, sampled before COVID-19 vaccination. Source of these receptors: a human donor who had a prior SARS-CoV-2 infection.

The chain uses TRBV12-3 or TRBV12-4 and TRBJ1-5; D remains unclear. The germline V and J ends were trimmed by 3 bases and 7 bases, with 10 bases remaining between them. The CDR3 is 13 residues long. The CDR3 sequence: CASSLLLDQPQHF. The CDR3, as DNA: TGTGCCAGCAGTTTGTTATTGGACCAGCCCCAGCATTTT.

A few counts support this clone. The J gene is TRBJ2-7, the V gene TRBV6-2 or TRBV6-3; 7 bases match TRBD2. CDR3 length equals 13 residues. V trimming: 6 bases; J trimming: 3 bases; junction bases outside the gene matches: 5. Germline V gene lookup returns CDR1 MNHEY and CDR2 SVGEGT. DNA of the CDR3: TGTGCCAGCAGCCGCGCGGGGGTCTACGAGCAGTACTTC. It specifies CASSRAGVYEQYF.

The table lists this clone with a few counts. The rearrangement links TRBV2 to TRBJ1-6, with 8 nucleotides matching TRBD1. The CDR3 is 14 residues long. CDR1 and CDR2 (germline): SNHLY, FYNNEI. J lost 7 bases, V lost 8 bases, and 7 bases had no gene match. CDR3 amino acids: CASSSAGGNSPLHF. CDR3 coding DNA: TGTGCCAGCTCGTCGGCAGGGGGCAATTCACCCCTCCACTTT.

The chain carries TRBV5-4 and TRBJ2-7, with 8 bases fitting TRBD2. V shed 0 bases, J shed 2 bases, and the junction held 1 base outside the gene matches. CDR1 SGHNT and CDR2 YYREEE come from the germline V gene (reference sequence). The CDR3 has 14 amino acids. The CDR3 loop is CASSLEGLAYEQYF. CDR3 DNA sequence: TGTGCCAGCAGCTTGGAGGGACTAGCCTACGAGCAGTACTTC.

V and J are TRBV7-9 and TRBJ1-2, with D tentatively TRBD1 (6 bases). V shed 1 base and J shed 8 bases, with 11 bases lying between them. The germline CDR1 and CDR2 sequences are SEHNR and FQNEAQ (reference sequence). The CDR3 sequence is 13 residues long. CDR3 residues: CASSLEGGRGYTF. The CDR3, as DNA: TGTGCCAGCAGCTTAGAGGGGGGGCGCGGCTACACCTTC.

V gene TRBV30 combines with J gene TRBJ2-3; TRBD2 matches at 11 bases. The CDR3 loop spans 15 amino acids. V lost 1 base and J lost 0; bases outside the gene matches: 0. Germline CDR1 is GTSNPN and CDR2 is SVGIG (reference sequence). The CDR3 coding sequence is TGTGCCTGGAGTGGACTAGCGGGAAGCACAGATACGCAGTATTTT. Translated, it gives CAWSGLAGSTDTQYF.

The J gene is TRBJ2-3, the V gene TRBV7-8; perhaps D is TRBD1 or TRBD2 (5 bases each). This CDR3 contains 14 residues. V was trimmed by 4 bases and J by 11 bases, leaving 19 bases between them. Per germline, CDR1 SGHVS and CDR2 FQNEAQ. CDR3 DNA: TGTGCCAGCAGCTCGGGACCTGGGTCAATTATGCAGTATTTT. Amino acids: CASSSGPGSIMQYF.

The rearrangement links TRBV7-9 to TRBJ2-3; D might be TRBD2 (6 bases). V lost 4 bases and J 4 bases, leaving 18 bases between the germline ends. CDR1 and CDR2 (germline): SEHNR, FQNEAQ (reference sequence). The CDR3 runs 16 residues. This chain's CDR3 is CASSSGVAVISDTQYF. The CDR3 DNA reads TGTGCCAGCAGCTCCGGGGTAGCGGTGATTTCAGATACGCAGTATTTT. The full variable domain, completed using reference TRBV7-9 and TRBJ2-3, is DTGVSQNPRHKITKRGQNVTFRCDPISEHNRLYWYRQTLGQGPEFLTYFQNEAQLEKSRLLSDRFSAERPKGSFSTLEIQRTEQGDSAMYLCASSSGVAVISDTQYFGPGTRLTVL.

V is TRBV3-1 (or the pseudogene TRBV3-2) and J is TRBJ1-3; D gene unclear. Per germline, CDR1 LGHDT and CDR2 YNNKEL (reference sequence). The CDR3 runs to 15 residues. With 4 bases removed from V and 0 bases from J, the gap between germline ends came to 10 bases. For the CDR3, the DNA is TGTGCCAGCAGCCCGGACCGGAGCTCTGGAAACACCATATATTTT. Protein product: CASSPDRSSGNTIYF.

This clone has more than one count but fewer than ten. The chain links TRBV6-6 to TRBJ2-7; D might be TRBD1 (6 bases). V lost 5 bases, J lost 4 bases, and 30 bases lay in between. Germline V gene lookup returns CDR1 MNHNY and CDR2 SVGAGI (reference sequence). This CDR3 spans 19 amino acids. The CDR3 nucleotides are TGTGCCAGCAGTCGATTACTCAGCCTCCGGTCCAGGACAGCTTACGAGCAGTACTTC. Residues: CASSRLLSLRSRTAYEQYF.

This clone was seen a handful of times. This chain joins TRBV7-2 and TRBJ1-1, with D possibly TRBD1 on 5 matching bases. V was clipped by 3 bases and J by 2 bases, with 13 bases between them. Per germline, CDR1 SGHTA and CDR2 FQGNSA. CDR3 length: 15 residues. The CDR3 DNA follows: TGTGCCAGCAGCTTTGGGGGGACGGCTAACACTGAAGCTTTCTTT. Translation: CASSFGGTANTEAFF.

V usage is TRBV7-2 and J usage is TRBJ1-1, with D possibly being TRBD1 (5 bases). Germline V CDR1 and CDR2: SGHTA, FQGNSA. The CDR3 sequence is 12 residues long. The V end lost 7 bases, the J end lost 7 bases, and 13 bases lay between the germline ends. The CDR3 nucleotides read TGTGCCAGCAACTTTCGGGGCGGTGAAGCTTTCTTT. Translating it yields CASNFRGGEAFF.